A single T cell receptor (beta chain) is shown here with its context. Its antigen is unknown. The data stem from a study of post-analysis software for immune sequencing data. Study-level findings and limits: Same-batch preparations were strongly co-clustered by F measure. Compared against controls, patients with multiple sclerosis displayed significantly lower normalized Chao1 diversity. The five TRBV segments detected at higher frequency in patients than in controls included TRBV5-6, TRBV5-1 and TRBV20-1.

Unique molecular identifiers were built into the TCR beta cDNA libraries. From approximately 0.95 to 9.8 million T cells, 550,000 or so cDNA molecules were obtained. TCRdb re-analysed the PCR reads in MiXCR, keeping a single row per CDR3 protein. The sample yields about 820,000 distinct CDR3 sequences, approximately 57% seen once. CDR1 is SEHNR, CDR2 FQNEAQ, per germline (reference sequence). The CDR3 extends over 13 amino acids. The V segment lost 3 bases and the J segment 7 bases; nucleotides outside the gene matches: 4. The clonotype originates from a girl aged 5-17 years with multiple sclerosis. The sequenced sample was blood. This chain connects TRBV7-9 to TRBJ1-2; 8 bases are shared with TRBD1. CDR3 protein: CASSLTGEGGYTF. For the CDR3, the DNA is TGTGCCAGCAGCTTGACAGGGGAGGGTGGCTACACCTTC.